Sequencing of this TCR beta chain was carried out in a study of beta chain features in type 1 diabetes. About the study: Cell yields, age and gender were similar between patients and healthy donors. Study-wide points: Sequencing used cDNA, and cells with high TCR expression could therefore be over-represented. Type 1 diabetes patients had moderately but significantly shorter TCRB CDR3s in all four CD4+ subsets.

This clone was counted between two and nine times. No antigen is known for it. Expressed TCRB transcripts were sequenced, since all the RNA that had been isolated was reverse transcribed. Some clones are missing from TCRdb's copy, which holds only in-frame ones; the method was immunoSEQ multiplex PCR. This sample carries roughly 220,000 clones, 16% of them seen once, and the ten largest clones take approximately 0.081%. Sequencing was done on a sample of naive CD4+ T cells from blood. This receptor was identified in a man aged 25 to 40 with type 1 diabetes.

CDR3 bases: TGCGCCAGCAGCCCCGGCGTTCAGGCAGGGGGGAATGAGCAGTTCTTC. Translated, it gives CASSPGVQAGGNEQFF. This chain uses TRBV5-1 with TRBJ2-1, with a possible D match to TRBD1 (7 bases). From germline, CDR1 is SGHRS and CDR2 YFSETQ. The V gene lost 4 bases and the J gene lost 7 bases, with 21 bases spanning the gap. This CDR3 spans 16 amino acids. The entire variable domain, with the rest obtained from reference TRBV5-1 and TRBJ2-1, is as follows: KAGVTQTPRYLIKTRGQQVTLSCSPISGHRSVSWYQQTPGQGLQFLFEYFSETQRNKGNFPGRFSGRQFSNSRSEMNVSTLELGDSALYLCASSPGVQAGGNEQFFGPGTRLTVL.